This record covers a single T cell receptor beta chain. Its antigen is unknown. The sample originates from a study of cytomegalovirus exposure and HLA in healthy donors. Study findings and constraints: Immune exposure information available was restricted to CMV serostatus. The authors later linked a missense DCLRE1C variant to TCR beta V- and J-gene trimming.

V gave up 4 bases and J gave up 2 bases, with 10 bases separating them. There are 14 residues in the CDR3. CDR1 and CDR2 (germline): LGHNA, YSLEER. PCR was performed using 60 Vbeta and 13 Jbeta primers. Generated by immunoSEQ multiplex PCR, the TCRdb table keeps only in-frame clones and is missing some. The repertoire has some 110,000 clones, approximately 81% of them found once; the top ten carry around 4.4%. All the people who gave samples were healthy bone marrow donors. The sequence derives from a man younger than 45 in good health and CMV-seropositive. The sequenced material came from PBMCs. This chain uses TRBV4-3 with TRBJ2-3; D is perhaps TRBD1 (6 bases). CDR3 region: CASSRQEYTDTQYF. In DNA, the CDR3 is TGCGCCAGCAGCCGACAGGAATACACAGATACGCAGTATTTT.